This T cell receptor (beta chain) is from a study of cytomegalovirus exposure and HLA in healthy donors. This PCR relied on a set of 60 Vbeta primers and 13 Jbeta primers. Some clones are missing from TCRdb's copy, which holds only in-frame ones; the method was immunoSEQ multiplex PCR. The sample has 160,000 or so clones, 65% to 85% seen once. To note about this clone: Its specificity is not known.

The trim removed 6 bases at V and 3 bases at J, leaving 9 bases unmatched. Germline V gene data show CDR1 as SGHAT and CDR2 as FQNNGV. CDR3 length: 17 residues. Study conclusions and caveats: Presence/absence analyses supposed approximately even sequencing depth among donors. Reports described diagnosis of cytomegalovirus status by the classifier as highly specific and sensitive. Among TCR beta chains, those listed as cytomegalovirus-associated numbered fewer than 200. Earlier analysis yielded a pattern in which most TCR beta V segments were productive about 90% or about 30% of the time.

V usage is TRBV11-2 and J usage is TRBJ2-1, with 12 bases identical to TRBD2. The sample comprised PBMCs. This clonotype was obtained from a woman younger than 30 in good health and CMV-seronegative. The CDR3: CASSDILAGGLYNEQFF. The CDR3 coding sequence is TGTGCCAGCAGTGACATTCTAGCGGGGGGGCTCTACAATGAGCAGTTCTTC.